The T cell receptor beta chain described here comes from a study of beta chain features in type 1 diabetes. Study results and caveats: Reduced insertions and increased deletions marked VDJ junctions in type 1 diabetes patients. Possibly, sequencing cDNA over-represented cells that had high TCR expression levels. A moderate, significant TCRB CDR3 shortening appeared in type 1 diabetes across four CD4+ subsets.

Unmatched junction bases numbered 15, after V lost 0 bases and J lost 6 bases. This CDR3 region has 18 residues. Germline V gene data show CDR1 as GTSNPN and CDR2 as SVGIG (reference sequence). The sample holds a few counts of this clone. Its cognate antigen is unknown. Expressed TCRB transcripts were sequenced, since all the RNA that had been isolated was reverse transcribed. Profiled with immunoSEQ multiplex PCR; TCRdb holds only in-frame clones, not every one. The data hold about 700,000 clones, with around 15% observed a single time. Each donor gave one heparinised blood draw averaging about 120 mL. Markers CD45RO/CCR7/CD25/CD127/CD95/CD27 served to sort CD4+ naive, central memory, regulatory and stem cell-like memory cells.

The chain recombines TRBV30 with TRBJ1-4; 8 bases agree with TRBD1. The source material was naive CD4+ T cells from blood. The sequence was obtained from a man in his late teens or twenties with type 1 diabetes. The CDR3 coding sequence is TGTGCCTGGAGTGTAATTTTCGGCTCGCAGGGGGCACATGAAAAACTGTTTTTT. This codes for CAWSVIFGSQGAHEKLFF.